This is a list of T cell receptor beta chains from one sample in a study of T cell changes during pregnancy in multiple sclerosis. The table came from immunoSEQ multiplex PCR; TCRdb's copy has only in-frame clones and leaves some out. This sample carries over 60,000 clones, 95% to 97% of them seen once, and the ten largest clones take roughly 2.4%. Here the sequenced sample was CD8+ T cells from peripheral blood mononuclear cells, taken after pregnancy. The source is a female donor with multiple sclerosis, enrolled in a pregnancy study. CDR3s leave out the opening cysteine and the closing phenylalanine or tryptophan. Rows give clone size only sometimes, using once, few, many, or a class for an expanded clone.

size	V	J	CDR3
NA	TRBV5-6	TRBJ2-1	ASSLSERELSYNEQF
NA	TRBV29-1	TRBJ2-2	SVATSTGELF
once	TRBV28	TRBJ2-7	ASSSGAPFYEQY
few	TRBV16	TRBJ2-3	ASSQPDTSTDTQY
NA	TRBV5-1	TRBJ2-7	ASSLDRRSPYEQY
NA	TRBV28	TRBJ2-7	ASRPNREWPFAEQY
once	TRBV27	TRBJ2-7	ASSSGGSYEQY
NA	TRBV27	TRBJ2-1	ASSLMGQGGNEQF
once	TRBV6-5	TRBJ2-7	ASSLSPTGGVHEQY
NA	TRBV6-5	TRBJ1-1	ASSPTVNTEAF
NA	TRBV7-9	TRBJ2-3	ASSLGGGGTDTQY
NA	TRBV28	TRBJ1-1	ASSLVEAF
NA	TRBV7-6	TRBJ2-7	ASSSRQGAAYEQY
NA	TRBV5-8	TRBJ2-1	ASSLAGTVLYNEQF
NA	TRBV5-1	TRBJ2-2	ASSLGPGGTGELF
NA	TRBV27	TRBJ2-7	ASSPRLAGPTYEQY